The next 23 T cell receptor beta chains were all read from a single sample in a study of cytomegalovirus exposure and HLA in healthy donors. Primers: 60 Vbeta forward and 13 Jbeta reverse. Method: immunoSEQ multiplex PCR; TCRdb's copy keeps in-frame clones and lacks some. The sample holds about 160,000 clones; roughly four fifths are singletons and the top ten take 1.9%. The sequencing sample was made of PBMCs. These receptors were obtained from a woman between 18 and 29 years old in good health and CMV-seronegative.

The genes are TRBV18 and TRBJ2-1, with D possibly matching TRBD1 (6 bases). The germline gives CDR1 KGHSH, CDR2 LQKENI. The CDR3 loop spans 15 amino acids. V lost 0 bases, J lost 3 bases, and 9 bases lay in between. This chain's CDR3 is CASSPPDRYYNEQFF. CDR3 DNA: TGTGCCAGCTCACCACCGGACAGATACTACAATGAGCAGTTCTTC.

V and J are TRBV5-1 and TRBJ2-3, with 8 bases lining up with TRBD1. The V segment lost 4 bases and the J segment 4 bases; nucleotides outside the gene matches: 11. The germline gives CDR1 SGHRS, CDR2 YFSETQ. The length of the CDR3 is 16 residues. The DNA for the CDR3 is TGCGCCAGCAGCGACCTTACAGGGGGGTCTCCAGATACGCAGTATTTT. This encodes CASSDLTGGSPDTQYF.

The chain links TRBV28 to TRBJ2-1; 7 bases match TRBD2. V trimming: 6 bases; J trimming: 2 bases; junction bases outside the gene matches: 7. The CDR3 extends over 15 amino acids. CDR1 is MDHEN, CDR2 SYDVKM, per germline. The CDR3 loop is CASSPLADPYNEQFF. As DNA, the CDR3 is TGTGCCAGCAGCCCCCTAGCGGACCCCTACAATGAGCAGTTCTTC.

CDR3 region: CSVAGGGYTF. CDR3 bases: TGCAGCGTTGCAGGGGGAGGCTACACCTTC. The genes are TRBV29-1 and TRBJ1-2, with TRBD1 matching 7 bases. CDR1 and CDR2 from the germline V gene are SQVTM and ANQGSEA. The CDR3 has 10 amino acids. The trim removed 4 bases at V and 8 bases at J, leaving 1 base unmatched.

This clone appeared a single time. The chain recombines TRBV5-4 with TRBJ1-4; 12 bases match TRBD1. V was pared by 0 bases and J by 7 bases, with 10 bases of the junction left unmatched. Germline CDR1 and CDR2: SGHNT and YYREEE (reference sequence). The CDR3 has 18 amino acids. CDR3 loop: CASSLAGTGGSLGEKLFF. CDR3 nucleotide sequence: TGTGCCAGCAGCTTGGCCGGGACAGGGGGCTCTCTGGGTGAAAAACTGTTTTTT.

The chain joins TRBV28 to TRBJ1-4, with no clear D. CDR1 and CDR2 (germline): MDHEN, SYDVKM. V lost 6 bases and J lost 0, with 5 bases in between. The CDR3 runs to 13 residues. CDR3 DNA: TGTGCCAGCAGGTCCGCAACTAATGAAAAACTGTTTTTT. Protein product: CASRSATNEKLFF.

This chain connects TRBV28 to TRBJ2-4; 12 bases are shared with TRBD1. This CDR3 contains 15 residues. In germline, CDR1 is MDHEN, CDR2 SYDVKM. V trimming: 8 bases; J trimming: 6 bases; junction bases outside the gene matches: 8. CDR3 nucleotides: TGTGCCAGCGTCGGGACAGGGGGCGCCGGAAACATTCAGTACTTC. It yields the protein CASVGTGGAGNIQYF.

There are a few counts of this clone. The chain couples TRBV25-1 to TRBJ2-7, with 8 bases aligning to TRBD2. The germline CDR1 and CDR2 sequences are MGHDK and SYGVNS. The length of the CDR3 is 13 residues. The trim removed 6 bases at V and 3 bases at J, leaving 4 bases unmatched. The CDR3 protein is CASRPSGFYEQYF. CDR3 sequence (DNA): TGTGCCAGCAGACCTAGCGGGTTCTACGAGCAGTACTTC.

The chain links TRBV6-5 to TRBJ1-1; no reliable D call. V gave up 2 bases and J gave up 7 bases, with 11 bases separating them. CDR3 length: 13 residues. CDR1 MNHEY and CDR2 SVGAGI come from the germline V gene. The CDR3 protein is CASSYRSGIEAFF. CDR3 DNA: TGTGCCAGCAGTTACCGGTCCGGGATTGAAGCTTTCTTT.

V usage is TRBV19 and J usage is TRBJ1-1; possible D gene TRBD1, 5 bases. There are 11 residues in the CDR3. The V end lost 3 bases, the J end lost 7 bases, and 6 bases lay between the germline ends. Germline CDR1 and CDR2: LNHDA and SQIVND (reference sequence). CDR3 DNA: TGTGCCAGTAGTATGGGACTTGAAGCTTTCTTT. Protein sequence: CASSMGLEAFF. Combining the CDR3 with reference TRBV19 and TRBJ1-1 gives the whole variable domain DGGITQSPKYLFRKEGQNVTLSCEQNLNHDAMYWYRQDPGQGLRLIYYSQIVNDFQKGDIAEGYSVSREKKESFPLTVTSAQKNPTAFYLCASSMGLEAFFGQGTRLTVV.

The V and J genes are TRBV5-1 and TRBJ2-1; 8 bases align to TRBD2. The CDR3 has 17 amino acids. Germline trimming cut 0 bases from V and 7 bases from J; bases unmatched to any gene: 12. Germline CDR1 SGHRS, CDR2 YFSETQ. The CDR3 DNA reads TGCGCCAGCAGCTTGGCAAGGGTGAGCGGGAGTAGAAATGAGCAGTTCTTC. It translates to CASSLARVSGSRNEQFF.

The chain joins TRBV9 to TRBJ2-3, with D possibly matching TRBD1 (6 bases). The CDR3 has 15 amino acids. Looked up from germline, CDR1 is SGDLS and CDR2 is YYNGEE. V was pared by 4 bases and J by 2 bases, with 14 bases between. Written as DNA, the CDR3 is TGTGCCAGCAGCTCCAGGGGCGCGCCCACAGATACGCAGTATTTT. Protein: CASSSRGAPTDTQYF.

This clone was seen just once. The chain couples TRBV25-1 to TRBJ2-1; 9 positions match TRBD2. V was pared by 3 bases and J by 0 bases, with 6 bases of the junction left unmatched. The germline gives CDR1 MGHDK, CDR2 SYGVNS. The CDR3 totals 17 residues. The CDR3 loop is CASSETTSGSSYNEQFF. DNA of the CDR3: TGTGCCAGCAGTGAGACGACTAGCGGTAGCTCCTACAATGAGCAGTTCTTC.

The rearrangement uses TRBV6-5 and TRBJ1-1; D might be TRBD1 (5 bases). The CDR3 runs 14 residues. Trimming took 6 bases from V and 7 from J, leaving 18 bases between them. Looked up from germline, CDR1 is MNHEY and CDR2 is SVGAGI. The CDR3 DNA reads TGTGCCAGCAGCATCGCCCAGGGAGGCGGTGAAGCTTTCTTT. Its protein is CASSIAQGGGEAFF.

This clone has just a few counts. Other DNA sequences in the sample encode the same CDR3. The V and J genes are TRBV9 and TRBJ1-1, with 8 bases fitting TRBD1. The CDR3 sequence is 15 residues long. Germline CDR1 reads SGDLS; CDR2 reads YYNGEE. The V and J ends lost 4 bases and 1 base, in that order; junction bases with no gene match: 6. The CDR3 spells CASSPLGQGNTEAFF. CDR3 bases: TGTGCCAGCAGCCCACTCGGACAGGGGAACACTGAAGCTTTCTTT.

This clone has a single count. This chain connects TRBV5-1 to TRBJ2-7; 10 positions agree with TRBD2. The CDR3 has 17 amino acids. Germline V gene data show CDR1 as SGHRS and CDR2 as YFSETQ. The J segment lost 6 bases and the V segment lost 4 bases, leaving 16 bases of the junction unmatched. CDR3 DNA sequence: TGCGCCAGCAGCCTGTCGGGGCTAGCGGGAGACATTCGCGAGCAGTACTTC. It translates to CASSLSGLAGDIREQYF. Filled out from reference TRBV5-1 and TRBJ2-7, the complete variable domain reads KAGVTQTPRYLIKTRGQQVTLSCSPISGHRSVSWYQQTPGQGLQFLFEYFSETQRNKGNFPGRFSGRQFSNSRSEMNVSTLELGDSALYLCASSLSGLAGDIREQYFGPGTRLTVT.

The J gene is TRBJ2-4, the V gene TRBV6-6, with D perhaps TRBD1 (7 bases). The CDR3 has 14 residues. V was clipped by 6 bases and J by 2 bases, with 11 bases between them. Germline values: CDR1 MNHNY, CDR2 SVGAGI (reference sequence). CDR3 in amino acids: CASSQGGSKNIQYF. The CDR3 DNA reads as TGTGCCAGCAGCCAGGGGGGTTCCAAAAACATTCAGTACTTC.

This clone came up once. The V gene is TRBV9, the J gene TRBJ2-1, with D uncertain. This CDR3 has 13 amino acids. The germline V gene has CDR1 SGDLS and CDR2 YYNGEE. The germline V and J ends were trimmed by 3 bases and 2 bases, with 6 bases remaining between them. CDR3: CASSGATYNEQFF. The CDR3 region has the DNA TGTGCCAGCAGCGGGGCTACCTACAATGAGCAGTTCTTC.

The CDR3 protein is CASSAYSSGGYNEQFF. In DNA form, the CDR3 reads TGCGCCAGCAGCGCCTACTCTAGCGGGGGCTACAATGAGCAGTTCTTC. The chain is built from TRBV5-1 and TRBJ2-1, with 10 bases lining up with TRBD2. V lost 4 bases and J lost 3; bases outside the gene matches: 7. CDR3 length: 16 amino acids. Germline CDR1 SGHRS, CDR2 YFSETQ.

This clone was recorded only once. The DNA of the CDR3 is TGTGCCAGCAGCGTAGCGTTGGGTCCTAGCGGGAATTTAGGGACCCAGTACTTC. Residues: CASSVALGPSGNLGTQYF. J is TRBJ2-5 and V is TRBV9; 9 positions match TRBD2. This CDR3 spans 18 amino acids. From germline, CDR1 is SGDLS and CDR2 YYNGEE. Germline trimming cut 0 bases from V and 7 bases from J; bases unmatched to any gene: 16.

This chain's CDR3 is CASSYAGQLNTEAFF. DNA of the CDR3: TGTGCCAGCAGTTACGCGGGACAGTTGAACACTGAAGCTTTCTTT. The chain joins TRBV6-5 to TRBJ1-1; 7 positions match TRBD1. The ends lost 2 bases at V and 0 bases at J; junction bases unmatched: 3. This CDR3 contains 15 residues. CDR1 is MNHEY and CDR2 is SVGAGI in the germline V gene.

This chain links TRBV5-4 with TRBJ2-3; 10 nucleotides agree with TRBD1. The CDR3 loop spans 14 amino acids. Trimming took 4 bases from V and 3 from J; bases not matched to a gene: 2. Germline V gives CDR1 SGHNT, CDR2 YYREEE (reference sequence). The CDR3 region is CASSRQGATDTQYF. CDR3 DNA sequence: TGTGCCAGCAGCCGACAGGGGGCGACAGATACGCAGTATTTT.

The gene calls are TRBV19 and TRBJ1-5; no definite D call. Trimming took 1 base from V and 7 from J, leaving 17 bases between them. The CDR3 runs 16 residues. Germline CDR1 LNHDA, CDR2 SQIVND (reference sequence). This chain's CDR3 is CASSIVEGVGYQPQHF. CDR3 in DNA: TGTGCCAGTAGTATAGTTGAGGGCGTTGGATACCAGCCCCAGCATTTT.